This TCR beta chain was identified during a study of blood T cells in healthy people across ages. This clonotype was detected only a few times. Its antigen remains unknown. Next came a second PCR, run for about 7 to 12 cycles, which used a sample-barcoded 5' primer along with a J-beta primer mix. Using its own MiXCR run on the 5' RACE reads, TCRdb lists one record per CDR3 protein. Of about 1.5 million distinct CDR3 sequences detected, approximately 42% appear once; the ten largest clones hold over 3.5%. General observations from the study: Estimates drawn from one million T cells were deemed to understate diversity.

CDR1 and CDR2 (germline): DFQATT, SNEGSKA (reference sequence). The CDR3 extends over 14 amino acids. Unmatched junction bases numbered 1, after V lost 3 bases and J lost 2 bases. The receptor was derived from a woman aged 18-30 years in good health. The sample comprised blood. The chain employs TRBV20-1 and TRBJ2-3; 11 bases map to TRBD2. The CDR3 is CSARGLAVTDTQYF. The CDR3 region has the DNA TGCAGTGCTAGGGGACTAGCGGTCACAGATACGCAGTATTTT.